These 14 T cell receptor beta chains share one sample of origin, sequenced in a study of blood T cell repertoires in COVID-19. Generated by immunoSEQ multiplex PCR, the TCRdb table keeps only in-frame clones and is missing some. The repertoire holds more than 80,000 clones, with approximately 84% as singletons. Sequencing was done on a sample of peripheral blood. These receptors all stem from an older woman with acute or convalescent COVID-19.

This sequence joins TRBV11-2 and TRBJ2-5; TRBD2 agrees at 7 bases. V lost 5 bases to trimming and J lost 4 bases; unmatched junction nucleotides: 10. This CDR3 region has 15 residues. Germline V gene data show CDR1 as SGHAT and CDR2 as FQNNGV. CDR3 nucleotide sequence: TGTGCCAGCAGCCCCGGGGCGGGAGTTGGAGAGACCCAGTACTTC. It yields the protein CASSPGAGVGETQYF.

V and J are TRBV7-8 and TRBJ1-5; no clear D. Trimming left V 1 base short and J 6 bases short, with 7 bases between. The CDR3 is 13 amino acids. Germline CDR1 SGHVS, CDR2 FQNEAQ. CDR3 nucleotides: TGTGCCAGCAGCTTAGTGTCAGGTCAGCCCCAGCATTTT. Its protein is CASSLVSGQPQHF. The full variable domain, in which reference TRBV7-8 and TRBJ1-5 provide the parts outside the CDR3, is GAGVSQSPRYKVAKRGQDVALRCDPISGHVSLFWYQQALGQGPEFLTYFQNEAQLDKSGLPSDRFFAERPEGSVSTLKIQRTQQEDSAVYLCASSLVSGQPQHFGDGTRLSIL.

The chain uses TRBV7-6 and TRBJ2-7; 11 bases map to TRBD2. The germline V gene has CDR1 SGHVS and CDR2 FNYEAQ. Trimming at V came to 5 bases and at J to 7 bases, leaving 13 bases not matched to a gene. This CDR3 is 16 amino acids long. The CDR3 is CASSPLGGLADWEQYF. CDR3 sequence (DNA): TGTGCCAGCAGCCCCCTAGGGGGACTAGCGGACTGGGAGCAGTACTTC.

This clone appeared a single time. This chain links TRBV5-1 with TRBJ1-2, with 10 bases matching TRBD1. CDR1 is SGHRS, CDR2 YFSETQ, per germline. CDR3 length: 15 amino acids. V shed 0 bases, J shed 5 bases, and the junction held 4 bases outside the gene matches. The CDR3 DNA sequence: TGCGCCAGCAGCTTGGAGGGGACAGGGGTTTATGGCTACACCTTC. This translates into CASSLEGTGVYGYTF.

V usage is TRBV6-5 and J usage is TRBJ2-3; the match to TRBD2 covers 11 bases. The CDR3 sequence is 16 residues long. V shed 2 bases, J shed 6 bases, and the junction held 7 bases outside the gene matches. Looked up from germline, CDR1 is MNHEY and CDR2 is SVGAGI. CDR3 protein: CASSYRLAGGGDTQYF. The CDR3 DNA sequence: TGTGCCAGCAGTTACCGGCTAGCGGGGGGCGGGGATACGCAGTATTTT.

This clone appeared a single time. V and J are TRBV25-1 and TRBJ1-2; D possibly corresponds to TRBD1 (5 bases). This CDR3 has 14 amino acids. V gave up 9 bases and J gave up 0 bases, with 14 bases separating them. CDR1 and CDR2 (germline): MGHDK, SYGVNS. CDR3 nucleotide sequence: TGTGCCAGTCAACTTCAGGGATCTAACTATGGCTACACCTTC. It encodes CASQLQGSNYGYTF.

The V gene is TRBV10-2, the J gene TRBJ2-2; 11 bases are shared with TRBD1. The CDR3 sequence is 13 residues long. The V segment lost 8 bases and the J segment 4 bases; nucleotides outside the gene matches: 0. CDR1 is WSHSY, CDR2 SAAADI, per germline. The DNA of the CDR3 is TGCGCCAGCGGGACAGGGGGCACCGGGGAGCTGTTTTTT. Encoded protein: CASGTGGTGELFF.

The genes are TRBV6-4 and TRBJ2-1; 9 positions agree with TRBD1. Germline-derived CDR1 and CDR2 are MRHNA and SNTAGT. There are 15 residues in the CDR3. V was clipped by 6 bases and J by 8 bases; unmatched bases: 11. CDR3 residues: CASSKRQGVGDEQFF. CDR3 in DNA: TGTGCCAGCAGCAAGAGACAGGGGGTAGGTGATGAGCAGTTCTTC.

This sequence joins TRBV5-6 and TRBJ1-3; TRBD1 matches 8 bases. V lost 4 bases to trimming and J lost 0 bases; unmatched junction nucleotides: 6. The germline CDR1 and CDR2 sequences are SGHDT and YYEEEE. The CDR3 is made up of 16 amino acids. The CDR3 loop reads CASSVRQGSSGNTIYF. The CDR3 DNA reads TGTGCCAGCAGCGTTCGACAGGGGAGCTCTGGAAACACCATATATTTT.

This clone has only a few counts. The CDR3 sequence: CASSLQLAGGLFRNEQFF. CDR3 sequence (DNA): TGTGCCAGCAGCTTGCAACTAGCGGGCGGCCTTTTCCGAAATGAGCAGTTCTTC. The rearrangement uses TRBV5-6 and TRBJ2-1; 9 bases are shared with TRBD2. Trimming removed 1 base from V and 7 bases from J; junction bases left unmatched: 15. Germline V gene data show CDR1 as SGHDT and CDR2 as YYEEEE. The CDR3 sequence is 18 residues long.

In DNA form, the CDR3 reads TGTGCCAGTAGTATAGGTACAGGGAGTCAGCCCCAGCATTTT. It specifies CASSIGTGSQPQHF. The chain joins TRBV19 to TRBJ1-5, with a weak D call TRBD1 (6 bases). The V gene's germline CDR1 is LNHDA and CDR2 SQIVND (reference sequence). Trimming removed 1 base at V and 6 bases at J, with 10 bases between. The length of the CDR3 is 14 residues.

The V gene is TRBV7-2, the J gene TRBJ1-1; 9 nucleotides agree with TRBD1. Losses at the gene ends were 4 bases for V and 5 bases for J; bases not matched to a gene: 5. CDR3 length: 14 amino acids. The germline gives CDR1 SGHTA, CDR2 FQGNSA. CDR3 sequence (DNA): TGTGCCAGCAGCTCCACAGGGGGCTTGACTGAAGCTTTCTTT. Its protein is CASSSTGGLTEAFF.

The J gene is TRBJ2-2, the V gene TRBV10-3; 7 bases agree with TRBD2. Germline V lookup: CDR1 ENHRY, CDR2 SYGVKD. The CDR3 has 16 residues. With V trimmed by 6 bases and J by 2 bases, 9 bases remained unmatched. The CDR3 DNA sequence: TGTGCCATCAGGGGTGCGGGAGAAGGAAACACCGGGGAGCTGTTTTTT. This codes for CAIRGAGEGNTGELFF.

V gene TRBV2 combines with J gene TRBJ2-3; 8 nucleotides align to TRBD1. With 1 base clipped from V and 2 bases from J, the junction kept 5 bases outside the gene matches. The CDR3 contains 16 residues. Germline loops: CDR1 SNHLY, CDR2 FYNNEI. The CDR3 sequence: CASSEGDRRSTDTQYF. CDR3 sequence (DNA): TGTGCCAGCAGTGAAGGGGACAGGAGATCCACAGATACGCAGTATTTT.